The rows below give T cell receptor beta chains drawn from one sample of a study of STAT3 mutations in large granular lymphocyte leukemia. Repertoires were generated with immunoSEQ multiplex PCR, while TCRdb's copy carries only in-frame clones and drops some. Altogether just over 15,000 clones are present, 80% to 95% being singletons, with the ten largest covering approximately 10%. Sample: peripheral blood mononuclear cells. Receptors were obtained from a woman aged 45-60 years with T-cell large granular lymphocyte leukemia. Some clones in this sample may be carry-over from other donors' samples. Both conserved end residues are part of each CDR3. The order of the fields is J gene, clone size, D gene, V gene, CDR3 DNA, CDR3 protein. The D gene is left open where the match is weak. Only part of the rows carry a size: once, few, many, or a class if the clone is expanded.

TRBJ2-3,once,-,TRBV29-1,TGCAGCGTTGAGGGCAGCACAGATACGCAGTATTTT,CSVEGSTDTQYF
TRBJ2-5,-,TRBD2,TRBV7-8,TGTGCCAGCAGCGCTCCTAGCGGGGCCCGGACCCAGTACTTC,CASSAPSGARTQYF
TRBJ1-1,-,TRBD1,TRBV5-4,TGTGCCAGCAGCTTGGCGCAGGGGGCGCGGACGGACACTGAAGCTTTCTTT,CASSLAQGARTDTEAFF
TRBJ2-3,-,-,TRBV6-5,TGTGCCAGCAGTTACGGCCAGCGGAAAGATACGCAGTATTTT,CASSYGQRKDTQYF
TRBJ2-2,-,-,TRBV7-3,TGTGCCAGCAGCCTCGGGCTAGCGAACACCGGGGAGCTGTTTTTT,CASSLGLANTGELFF
TRBJ2-7,-,TRBD1,TRBV28,TGTGCCAGCAACCCGACAGGGATATACGAGCAGTACTTC,CASNPTGIYEQYF
TRBJ1-3,-,-,TRBV25-1,TGTGCCAGCAGTGAACATTCAGCCCTCTCTGGAAACACCATATATTTT,CASSEHSALSGNTIYF
TRBJ1-5,-,-,TRBV10-2,TGCGCCAGCAGCCCGGGGCGCAATCAGCCCCAGCATTTT,CASSPGRNQPQHF
TRBJ1-3,-,-,TRBV5-1,TGCGCCAGCAGCCCGAGTGGACAGTCGATCCAAAACACCATATATTTT,CASSPSGQSIQNTIYF
TRBJ1-3,-,TRBD1,TRBV7-9,TGTGCCAGCAGCTTAAGACAGGGGTTGAGTGGAAACACCATATATTTT,CASSLRQGLSGNTIYF
TRBJ2-3,-,TRBD2,TRBV18,TGTGCCAGCTCCGGTTCGGTCGGGGGGACGGATACGCAGTATTTT,CASSGSVGGTDTQYF
TRBJ1-5,-,-,TRBV7-6,TGTGCCAGCAGCCTAGCGGGATATAGCAATCAGCCCCAGCATTTT,CASSLAGYSNQPQHF
TRBJ1-5,-,TRBD1,TRBV2,TGTGCCAGCAGTGGACAGGGGATACAGCCCCAGCATTTT,CASSGQGIQPQHF
TRBJ2-3,-,TRBD1,TRBV29-1,TGCAGCACAAGGACAGGGCCAGATACGCAGTATTTT,CSTRTGPDTQYF
TRBJ2-2,once,TRBD2,TRBV18,TGTGCCAGCGCAACGGAAGCGGGAGGACTCACCGGGGAGCTGTTTTTT,CASATEAGGLTGELFF
TRBJ1-2,-,TRBD1,TRBV28,TGTGCCAGCCGATTTCAGGGGGGGAGCACCTTC,CASRFQGGSTF
TRBJ1-1,-,-,TRBV19,TGTGCCAGTAGTACCCCCGGGACGCCCTACACTGAAGCTTTCTTT,CASSTPGTPYTEAFF
TRBJ2-1,-,TRBD2,TRBV18,TGTGCCAGCTCACCATCCCTGGGACTAGCAGGCAATGAGCAGTTCTTC,CASSPSLGLAGNEQFF
TRBJ1-1,-,-,TRBV18,TGTGCCAGCTCACCACCCGCAAGACAGTACACTGAAGCTTTCTTT,CASSPPARQYTEAFF
TRBJ2-5,-,-,TRBV29-1,TGCAGCGCCGGGTGGGGGGAGACCCAGTACTTC,CSAGWGETQYF
TRBJ2-7,-,TRBD1,TRBV13,TGTGCCAGCAGCTTGGGGACAGGGTGGCCCCTAGGGAGCTCCTACGAGCAGTACTTC,CASSLGTGWPLGSSYEQYF
TRBJ1-2,-,-,TRBV7-2,TGTGCCAGCAGCACTCCGTGGAGGGCGGATGGCTACACCTTC,CASSTPWRADGYTF
TRBJ2-7,once,TRBD2,TRBV6-1,TGTGCCAGCCAAGAACCAGCGGGAACCTCCTACGAGCAGTACTTC,CASQEPAGTSYEQYF
TRBJ2-3,-,-,TRBV7-2,TGTGCCAGCAGCTCACAGGGGGGGGACACAGATACGCAGTATTTT,CASSSQGGDTDTQYF
TRBJ2-3,once,-,TRBV27,TGTGCCAGCAGTTTAAGGACAGCTATCACAGATACGCAGTATTTT,CASSLRTAITDTQYF
TRBJ1-1,-,-,TRBV6-6,TGTGCCAGCAGTTACACTTCGGAGAACACTGAAGCTTTCTTT,CASSYTSENTEAFF
TRBJ2-1,once,-,TRBV7-2,TGTGCCAGCAGCCAGGGGTGGGGGAGATCTAATGAGCAGTTCTTC,CASSQGWGRSNEQFF
TRBJ2-1,-,TRBD2,TRBV28,TGTGCCAGCAGTTTTCGCGGAGCGGGAGGGTACTACAATGAGCAGTTCTTC,CASSFRGAGGYYNEQFF
TRBJ1-2,once,-,TRBV6-5,TGTGCCAGCAGTTACGACGGCCTCTATGGCTACACCTTC,CASSYDGLYGYTF
TRBJ1-5,-,-,TRBV18,TGTGCCAGCTCACCCCTGGGGGGATCGAGCAATCAGCCCCAGCATTTT,CASSPLGGSSNQPQHF
TRBJ2-7,-,-,TRBV5-1,TGCGCCAGCAGGCGGGATGATAACGAGCAGTACTTC,CASRRDDNEQYF
TRBJ2-3,-,-,TRBV11-3,TGTGCCAGCAGCTTGGGGAGGCACGCGGTGGATACGCAGTATTTT,CASSLGRHAVDTQYF
TRBJ2-7,-,TRBD2,TRBV18,TGTGCCAGCTCACGACCGGGACTAGTCGGGTACGAGCAGTACTTC,CASSRPGLVGYEQYF
TRBJ2-7,-,TRBD1,TRBV5-4,TGTGCCAGCAGCGGGGGACAGGGCTTCTACGAGCAGTACTTC,CASSGGQGFYEQYF
TRBJ2-2,-,TRBD2,TRBV5-1,TGCGCCAGCAGCAACGATCCTAGCGGGTACGCCGGGGAGCTGTTTTTT,CASSNDPSGYAGELFF
TRBJ2-7,-,-,TRBV7-9,TGTGCCAGCTCCGCCCCAGTGGCGGAGACCTACGAGCAGTACTTC,CASSAPVAETYEQYF
TRBJ2-7,-,TRBD2,TRBV7-9,TGTGCCACCTCGGGACTAGCGGGAGGGCGCTACGAGCAGTACTTC,CATSGLAGGRYEQYF
TRBJ2-7,few,TRBD1,TRBV7-2,TGTGCCAGCAGCTTTACCGGGACAGGGGGCTCCTACGAGCAGTACTTC,CASSFTGTGGSYEQYF
TRBJ2-7,-,-,TRBV5-4,TGTGCCAGCAGCGTACCGGGGGCGAGGGGCGAGCAGTACTTC,CASSVPGARGEQYF
TRBJ2-3,-,-,TRBV6-5,TGTGCCAGCAGTTACCACGTAGGGAGCGGGGATACGCAGTATTTT,CASSYHVGSGDTQYF
TRBJ1-2,-,-,TRBV15,TGTGCCACCAGCAGAGGAGGCTGGCCAAGCGGCTACACCTTC,CATSRGGWPSGYTF
TRBJ2-2,-,TRBD2,TRBV28,TGTGCCAGCAGCCAAACCCCGAGCGGGAGGATCACCGGGGAGCTGTTTTTT,CASSQTPSGRITGELFF
TRBJ2-1,-,TRBD2,TRBV29-1,TGCAGCGTTGAAGGACTAGCGGGAGGGGTTGGGTACAATGAGCAGTTCTTC,CSVEGLAGGVGYNEQFF
TRBJ1-5,-,TRBD1,TRBV7-9,TGTGCCAGCAGCTCGACAGGGGTTAGCAATCAGCCCCAGCATTTT,CASSSTGVSNQPQHF
TRBJ2-1,-,-,TRBV30,TGTGCCTGGAGTGTTCCCAATGAGCAGTTCTTC,CAWSVPNEQFF
TRBJ1-3,-,-,TRBV4-3,TGCGCCAGCAGCCAAGATAGCAGGAACACCATATATTTT,CASSQDSRNTIYF
TRBJ2-7,-,TRBD1,TRBV30,TGTGCCTGGAGTTTGTGGACAGGGGTCAACGAGCAGTACTTC,CAWSLWTGVNEQYF
TRBJ1-2,-,TRBD1,TRBV29-1,TGCAGCTCCTCGGACAGGAACTATGGCTACACCTTC,CSSSDRNYGYTF
TRBJ2-5,-,-,TRBV7-8,TGTGCCAGCAGCTTAGCAGGTCAGATCCGAGAGACCCAGTACTTC,CASSLAGQIRETQYF
TRBJ2-1,-,-,TRBV11-2,TGTGCCAGCAGCTTGGGGTGGGGCGAGCAGTTCTTC,CASSLGWGEQFF
TRBJ1-2,once,-,TRBV30,TGTGCCTGGAGTGCGTGGGGCAGGCTGGGGCTGGTAGCTAACTATGGCTACACCTTC,CAWSAWGRLGLVANYGYTF
TRBJ2-3,-,TRBD2,TRBV2,TGTGCCAGCAGCGGGGGGGCCACAGATACGCAGTATTTT,CASSGGATDTQYF